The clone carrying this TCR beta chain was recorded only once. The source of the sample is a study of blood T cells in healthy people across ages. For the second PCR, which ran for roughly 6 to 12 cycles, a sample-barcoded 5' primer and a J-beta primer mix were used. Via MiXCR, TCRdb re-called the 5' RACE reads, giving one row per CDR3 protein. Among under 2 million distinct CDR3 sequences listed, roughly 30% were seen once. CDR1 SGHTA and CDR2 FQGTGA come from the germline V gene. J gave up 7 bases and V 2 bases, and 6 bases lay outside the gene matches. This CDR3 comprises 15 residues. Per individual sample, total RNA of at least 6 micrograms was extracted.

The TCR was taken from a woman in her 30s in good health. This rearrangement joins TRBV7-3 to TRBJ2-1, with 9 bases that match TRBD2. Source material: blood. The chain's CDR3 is CASSLSSGIRNEQFF. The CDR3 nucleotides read TGTGCCAGCAGCTTATCTAGCGGGATACGGAATGAGCAGTTCTTC.